The 4 T cell receptor beta chains in this list originate from one sample, sequenced in a study of blood T cell repertoires in COVID-19. Profiling relied on immunoSEQ multiplex PCR, and the TCRdb table lists in-frame clones only, not all of them. The repertoire holds about 320,000 clones, with roughly 85% as singletons. The specimen was peripheral blood. Every receptor here comes from a human donor in a cohort sampled during active COVID-19.

CDR3 sequence: CASSQGRGTEAFF. DNA for the CDR3: TGTGCCAGCAGCCAAGGCAGGGGCACTGAAGCTTTCTTT. This sequence joins TRBV3-1 (or the pseudogene TRBV3-2) and TRBJ1-1; D possibly corresponds to TRBD1 (6 bases). The CDR3 has 13 residues. V lost 1 base, J lost 4 bases, and 7 bases lay in between. Germline CDR1 is LGHDT and CDR2 is YNNKEL (reference sequence).

The chain recombines TRBV6-5 with TRBJ1-1; D call uncertain. Germline CDR1 and CDR2: MNHEY and SVGAGI. V was cut by 2 bases and J by 8 bases, with 12 bases left in between. The CDR3 spans 13 residues. The CDR3 here is CASSYPGLGEAFF. The CDR3 DNA is TGTGCCAGCAGTTACCCGGGGTTGGGAGAAGCTTTCTTT.

This clone was observed a single time. The V and J genes are TRBV9 and TRBJ2-1; 7 nucleotides line up with TRBD1. CDR3 length: 16 amino acids. The V segment lost 0 bases and the J segment 1 base; nucleotides outside the gene matches: 4. Per the germline V gene, CDR1 is SGDLS and CDR2 is YYNGEE. CDR3 nucleotides: TGTGCCAGCAGCGTAGACTCAGGGGGTTCCTACAATGAGCAGTTCTTC. It translates to CASSVDSGGSYNEQFF.

This chain uses TRBV24-1 with TRBJ1-3; 7 bases are shared with TRBD1. Germline CDR1 reads KGHDR; CDR2 reads SFDVKD. V shed 3 bases and J 3 bases; nucleotides not matched to a gene: 7. This CDR3 has 16 amino acids. Written as DNA, the CDR3 is TGTGCCACCAGTGATGGGGGTAGGGGGCTTGGAAACACCATATATTTT. Residues: CATSDGGRGLGNTIYF.